This T cell receptor beta chain comes out of a study of T cells expressing NK-cell markers. Across the study: Investigators obtained TCR beta repertoires from sorted CD3+CD56+NKG2C+, CD3+CD56+NKG2C- and CD3+CD56-NKG2C+ T cells. Sequenced donors, eight in total, included seven who were HCMV-seropositive and one who was seronegative.

For this clonotype: The antigen is unknown.

Study findings and constraints: About 6 donors had dominant NKG2C+ clonotypes that comprised about 1.0-7.5% of their CD8+ T cells. Once again these clonotypes came out on top in the CD3+CD56-NKG2C+ fraction of four donors.

Reprocessing the 5' RACE reads, TCRdb reports a single entry for every CDR3 protein and omits DNA. The sample table sets out roughly 390,000 distinct CDR3 sequences. Looked up from germline, CDR1 is LGHNA and CDR2 is YNFKEQ. This CDR3 comprises 15 residues. V is TRBV4-2 and J is TRBJ2-7; absent DNA, TCRdb's TRBD1 call cannot be checked. This clonotype was obtained from a man aged 18 to 69 in good health. Sample: blood T cells: a sorted CD56 or NKG2C T cell subset, CD4+ or CD8+ T cells, or bulk PBMC T cells (not recorded which). The CDR3 loop reads CASSQKTGGRYEQYF.